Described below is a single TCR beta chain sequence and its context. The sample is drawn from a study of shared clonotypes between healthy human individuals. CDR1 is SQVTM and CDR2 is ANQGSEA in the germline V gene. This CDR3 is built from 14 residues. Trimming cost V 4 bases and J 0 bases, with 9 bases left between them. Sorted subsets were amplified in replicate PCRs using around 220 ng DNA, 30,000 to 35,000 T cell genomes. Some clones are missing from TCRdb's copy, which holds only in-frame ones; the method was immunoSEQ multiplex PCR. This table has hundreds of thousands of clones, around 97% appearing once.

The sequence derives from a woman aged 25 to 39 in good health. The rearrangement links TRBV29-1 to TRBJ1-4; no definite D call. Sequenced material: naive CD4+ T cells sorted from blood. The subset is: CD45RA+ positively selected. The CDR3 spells CSVVKGATNEKLFF. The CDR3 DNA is TGCAGCGTTGTAAAGGGAGCAACTAATGAAAAACTGTTTTTT.